This T cell receptor beta chain was captured by sequencing in a study of cytomegalovirus exposure and HLA in healthy donors. Study-level points and caveats: The presence/absence work took it that sequencing depth was about the same across donors. Some TCR beta chains (164 of them) were listed as cytomegalovirus-associated.

This PCR relied on a set of 60 Vbeta primers and 13 Jbeta primers. The table came from immunoSEQ multiplex PCR; TCRdb's copy has only in-frame clones and leaves some out. The sample has 90,000 to 140,000 clones; approximately 81% are singletons. V was pared by 4 bases and J by 7 bases, with 15 bases of the junction left unmatched. Germline CDR1 LGHNA, CDR2 YSLEER. This CDR3 spans 16 amino acids. With respect to this clone: Its antigen is unidentified.

The receptor was derived from a man aged 25 to 40 in good health and CMV-seronegative. The chain carries TRBV4-3 and TRBJ1-1; 7 bases agree with TRBD1. The sequenced material came from PBMCs. The chain's CDR3 is CASSPAGGTGWVEAFF. The CDR3 nucleotides read TGCGCCAGCAGCCCAGCAGGGGGAACAGGGTGGGTTGAAGCTTTCTTT.